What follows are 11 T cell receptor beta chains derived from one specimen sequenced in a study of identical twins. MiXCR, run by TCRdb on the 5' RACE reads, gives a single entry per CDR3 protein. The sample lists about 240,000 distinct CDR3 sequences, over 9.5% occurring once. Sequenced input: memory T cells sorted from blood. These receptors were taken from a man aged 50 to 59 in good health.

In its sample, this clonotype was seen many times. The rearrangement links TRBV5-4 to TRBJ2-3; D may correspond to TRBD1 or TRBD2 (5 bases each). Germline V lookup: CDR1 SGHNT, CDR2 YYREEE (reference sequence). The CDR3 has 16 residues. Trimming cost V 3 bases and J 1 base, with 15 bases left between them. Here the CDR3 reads CASSSRGSGRTDTQYF. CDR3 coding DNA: TGTGCCAGCAGCTCCCGGGGCAGCGGACGCACAGATACGCAGTATTTT. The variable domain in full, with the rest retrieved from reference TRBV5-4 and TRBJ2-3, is ETGVTQSPTHLIKTRGQQVTLRCSSQSGHNTVSWYQQALGQGPQFIFQYYREEENGRGNFPPRFSGLQFPNYSSELNVNALELDDSALYLCASSSRGSGRTDTQYFGPGTRLTVL.

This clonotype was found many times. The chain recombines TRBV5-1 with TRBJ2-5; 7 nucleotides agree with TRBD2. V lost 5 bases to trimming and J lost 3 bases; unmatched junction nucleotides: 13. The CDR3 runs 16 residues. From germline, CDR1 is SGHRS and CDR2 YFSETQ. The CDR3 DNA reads TGCGCCAGCAGTCTGACTGGGAGGGGATCGGAAGAGACCCAGTACTTC. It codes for CASSLTGRGSEETQYF. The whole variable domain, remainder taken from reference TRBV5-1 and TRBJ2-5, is KAGVTQTPRYLIKTRGQQVTLSCSPISGHRSVSWYQQTPGQGLQFLFEYFSETQRNKGNFPGRFSGRQFSNSRSEMNVSTLELGDSALYLCASSLTGRGSEETQYFGPGTRLLVL.

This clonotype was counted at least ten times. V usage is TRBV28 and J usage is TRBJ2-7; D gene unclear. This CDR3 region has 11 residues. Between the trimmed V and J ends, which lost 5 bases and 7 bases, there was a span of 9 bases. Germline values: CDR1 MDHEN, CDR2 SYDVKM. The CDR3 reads CASSQGREQYF. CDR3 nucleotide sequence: TGTGCCAGCAGTCAAGGAAGGGAGCAGTACTTC.

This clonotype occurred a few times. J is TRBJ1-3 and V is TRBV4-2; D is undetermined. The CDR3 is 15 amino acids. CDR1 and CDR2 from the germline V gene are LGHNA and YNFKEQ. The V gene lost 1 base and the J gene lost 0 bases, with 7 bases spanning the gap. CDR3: CASSQGASSGNTIYF. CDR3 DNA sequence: TGTGCCAGCAGCCAAGGGGCGAGCTCTGGAAACACCATATATTTT.

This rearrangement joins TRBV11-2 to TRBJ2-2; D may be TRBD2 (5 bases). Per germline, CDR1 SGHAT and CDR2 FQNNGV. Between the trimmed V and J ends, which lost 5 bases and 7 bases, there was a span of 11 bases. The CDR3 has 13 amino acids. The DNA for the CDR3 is TGTGCCAGCAGCACATACGGGGTCGGGGAGCTGTTTTTT. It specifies CASSTYGVGELFF.

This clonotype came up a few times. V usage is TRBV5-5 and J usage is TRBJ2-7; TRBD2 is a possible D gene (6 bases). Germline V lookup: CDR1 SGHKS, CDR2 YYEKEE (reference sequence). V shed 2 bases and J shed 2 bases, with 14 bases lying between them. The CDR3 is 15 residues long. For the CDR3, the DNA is TGTGCCAGCAGCTTTGAGGCAGGGAGGACCTACGAGCAGTACTTC. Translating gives CASSFEAGRTYEQYF.

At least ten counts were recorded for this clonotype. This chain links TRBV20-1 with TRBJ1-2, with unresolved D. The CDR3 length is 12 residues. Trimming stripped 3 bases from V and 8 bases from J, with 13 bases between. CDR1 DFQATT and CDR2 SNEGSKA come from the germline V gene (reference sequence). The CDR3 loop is CSARGVNEGYTF. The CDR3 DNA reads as TGCAGTGCTAGGGGTGTTAATGAGGGCTACACCTTC.

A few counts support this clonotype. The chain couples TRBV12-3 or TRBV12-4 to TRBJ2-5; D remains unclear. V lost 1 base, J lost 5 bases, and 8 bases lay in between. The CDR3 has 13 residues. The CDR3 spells CASSLGVVETQYF. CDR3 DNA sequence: TGTGCCAGCAGTTTAGGGGTCGTTGAGACCCAGTACTTC.

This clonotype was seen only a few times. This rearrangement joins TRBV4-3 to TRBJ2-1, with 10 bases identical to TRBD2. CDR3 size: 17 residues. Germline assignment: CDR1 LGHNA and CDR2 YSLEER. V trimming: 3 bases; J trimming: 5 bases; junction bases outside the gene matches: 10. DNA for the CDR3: TGCGCCAGCAGCCAGCGACTAGCGGGCGTAAAACACAATGAGCAGTTCTTC. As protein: CASSQRLAGVKHNEQFF.

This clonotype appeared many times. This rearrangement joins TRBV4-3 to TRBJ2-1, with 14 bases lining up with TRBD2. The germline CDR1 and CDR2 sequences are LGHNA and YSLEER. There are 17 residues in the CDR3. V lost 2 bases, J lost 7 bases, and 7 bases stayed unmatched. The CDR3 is CASSQPGLAGDRNEQFF. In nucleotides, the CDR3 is TGCGCCAGCAGCCAACCGGGACTAGCGGGAGATCGTAATGAGCAGTTCTTC.

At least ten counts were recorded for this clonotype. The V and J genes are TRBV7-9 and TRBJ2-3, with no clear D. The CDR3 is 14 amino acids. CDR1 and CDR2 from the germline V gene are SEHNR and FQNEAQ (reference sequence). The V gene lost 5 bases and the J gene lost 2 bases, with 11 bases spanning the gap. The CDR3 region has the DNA TGTGCCAGCAGCAGGAAGGGCATCACAGATACGCAGTATTTT. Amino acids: CASSRKGITDTQYF.